This entry lists 24 T cell receptor beta chains sequenced from one sample in a study of shared clonotypes between healthy human individuals. Profiling relied on immunoSEQ multiplex PCR, and the TCRdb table lists in-frame clones only, not all of them. Here the sample spans millions of clones, about 94% being singletons. CD45RO-negative cells were positively selected for CCR7, leaving out terminally differentiated effector memory CD45RA+ cells. Material for sequencing was naive CD8+ T cells sorted from blood. These receptors were obtained from a man aged 18-30 years in good health.

This clone was detected once. V gene TRBV19 combines with J gene TRBJ2-1; maybe TRBD2 (6 bases). V lost 3 bases and J lost 7, with 13 bases in between. This CDR3 spans 14 amino acids. CDR1 LNHDA and CDR2 SQIVND come from the germline V gene (reference sequence). The CDR3 loop is CASSIRDWRNEQFF. In DNA, the CDR3 is TGTGCCAGTAGTATCCGGGACTGGAGGAATGAGCAGTTCTTC.

This chain connects TRBV28 to TRBJ2-2, with 9 bases matching TRBD1. The CDR3 is 16 amino acids. V lost 7 bases, J lost 4 bases, and 10 bases stayed unmatched. The germline V gene encodes CDR1 MDHEN and CDR2 SYDVKM. The CDR3 DNA sequence: TGTGCCAGCACCGGAGGGGACAGGGATAGCACCGGGGAGCTGTTTTTT. Its translation is CASTGGDRDSTGELFF.

The chain uses TRBV11-2 and TRBJ1-1; TRBD1 matches at 11 bases. V shed 0 bases, J shed 11 bases, and the junction held 11 bases outside the gene matches. The CDR3 contains 16 residues. Germline lookup yields CDR1 SGHAT and CDR2 FQNNGV. The CDR3 DNA reads TGTGCCAGCAGCTTAGAAGCCGGGACAGGGGGGATTTGGGCTTTCTTT. Translated, it gives CASSLEAGTGGIWAFF.

This clone has just a few counts. The chain employs TRBV9 and TRBJ2-3; D unclear. The CDR3 runs 14 residues. Deletions cut 4 bases from V and 0 bases from J, with 9 bases between. In germline, CDR1 is SGDLS, CDR2 YYNGEE. CDR3 in amino acids: CASSPILSTDTQYF. CDR3 nucleotide sequence: TGTGCCAGCAGCCCCATCCTTAGCACAGATACGCAGTATTTT.

The chain joins TRBV9 to TRBJ1-1; 9 bases match TRBD1. This CDR3 contains 15 residues. The J segment lost 1 base and the V segment lost 3 bases, leaving 4 bases of the junction unmatched. Germline CDR1 and CDR2: SGDLS and YYNGEE. The CDR3 DNA reads TGTGCCAGCAGCGAAACAGGGGGCTCGAACACTGAAGCTTTCTTT. It translates to CASSETGGSNTEAFF.

The genes are TRBV7-9 and TRBJ2-1, with 13 bases aligning to TRBD2. With V trimmed by 5 bases and J by 8 bases, 6 bases remained unmatched. The CDR3 is made up of 15 amino acids. CDR1 is SEHNR and CDR2 is FQNEAQ in the germline V gene (reference sequence). Here the CDR3 DNA reads TGTGCCAGCAGCACAACTAGCGGGAGGGCTGATGAGCAGTTCTTC. Its translation: CASSTTSGRADEQFF. The full variable domain, its missing parts supplied by reference TRBV7-9 and TRBJ2-1, is DTGVSQNPRHKITKRGQNVTFRCDPISEHNRLYWYRQTLGQGPEFLTYFQNEAQLEKSRLLSDRFSAERPKGSFSTLEIQRTEQGDSAMYLCASSTTSGRADEQFFGPGTRLTVL.

The chain combines TRBV19 with TRBJ1-1; D unclear. V lost 3 bases, J lost 4 bases, and 12 bases lay in between. This CDR3 has 14 amino acids. Germline V lookup: CDR1 LNHDA, CDR2 SQIVND (reference sequence). CDR3 in amino acids: CASSIILSGTEAFF. The CDR3 bases are TGTGCCAGTAGTATTATCCTATCGGGCACTGAAGCTTTCTTT.

The gene calls are TRBV6-6 and TRBJ2-3; D is possibly TRBD2 (6 bases). The CDR3 is 14 amino acids. Trimming left V 2 bases short and J 4 bases short, with 10 bases between. Germline V gives CDR1 MNHNY, CDR2 SVGAGI (reference sequence). The CDR3 loop reads CASSYASESDTQYF. The CDR3 bases are TGTGCCAGCAGTTACGCTAGCGAATCAGATACGCAGTATTTT.

The rearrangement joins TRBV27 to TRBJ2-7; 8 positions agree with TRBD2. J lost 6 bases, V lost 8 bases, and 9 bases had no gene match. Germline-derived CDR1 and CDR2 are MNHEY and SMNVEV (reference sequence). The CDR3 is made up of 13 amino acids. The CDR3 protein is CASGILAGGEQYF. DNA of the CDR3: TGTGCCAGCGGAATCCTAGCGGGTGGCGAGCAGTACTTC.

The chain carries TRBV28 and TRBJ2-7; a weak D match, TRBD2 (5 bases). The CDR3 extends over 13 amino acids. Trimming left V 6 bases short and J 7 bases short, with 16 bases between. Per germline, CDR1 MDHEN and CDR2 SYDVKM. The CDR3, as DNA: TGTGCCAGCAGCTGGCTGGTTGAGGGTGAGCAGTACTTC. This gives the protein CASSWLVEGEQYF. The full variable domain, rest sourced from reference TRBV28 and TRBJ2-7, is DVKVTQSSRYLVKRTGEKVFLECVQDMDHENMFWYRQDPGLGLRLIYFSYDVKMKEKGDIPEGYSVSREKKERFSLILESASTNQTSMYLCASSWLVEGEQYFGPGTRLTVT.

CDR3 residues: CASSPTLVTGELFF. CDR3 coding DNA: TGTGCCAGCAGTCCAACGCTTGTCACCGGGGAGCTGTTTTTT. V gene TRBV27 combines with J gene TRBJ2-2; D is unresolved. Trimming took 5 bases from V and 4 from J, leaving 11 bases between them. Germline-derived CDR1 and CDR2 are MNHEY and SMNVEV (reference sequence). The CDR3 length is 14 residues.

About this clone itself: Its ends do not fully match the called genes, so a read error is possible. This chain links TRBV7-9 with TRBJ1-2, with TRBD1 matching 9 bases. The germline V gene encodes CDR1 SEHNR and CDR2 FQNEAQ (reference sequence). This CDR3 has 12 amino acids. In DNA form, the CDR3 reads TGTGCCAGCAGCAACCGGGACAGGGCATTAGCCTTC. It translates to CASSNRDRALAF.

The chain has TRBV27 and TRBJ2-1; TRBD2 agrees at 10 bases. The J segment lost 8 bases and the V segment lost 5 bases, leaving 9 bases of the junction unmatched. Per the germline V gene, CDR1 is MNHEY and CDR2 is SMNVEV (reference sequence). This CDR3 region has 15 residues. The DNA of the CDR3 is TGTGCCAGCAGTGACAGCGGGGGGGCTAGTTATGAGCAGTTCTTC. It translates to CASSDSGGASYEQFF.

This sequence joins TRBV1 and TRBJ1-2. TRBV1 is described as a pseudogene. The CDR3 is 15 amino acids. The CDR3 DNA is TGCACCAGCAGCCGGGGTGGGGAGCTCCTGGGTGGCTACACCTTC. Its protein is CTSSRGGELLGGYTF.

The chain couples TRBV2 to TRBJ2-3, with 10 bases aligning to TRBD1. The CDR3 runs 17 residues. With V trimmed by 4 bases and J by 6 bases, 13 bases remained unmatched. Germline V gene sequence: CDR1 SNHLY, CDR2 FYNNEI. Written as DNA, the CDR3 is TGTGCCAGCAGTGTACATTCCGGGACAGGGGCGGAGGATACGCAGTATTTT. Its translation: CASSVHSGTGAEDTQYF.

The rearrangement joins TRBV6-5 to TRBJ2-7; 9 bases are a match to TRBD1. Germline V gives CDR1 MNHEY, CDR2 SVGAGI. Trimming cost V 5 bases and J 6 bases; bases outside gene matches: 11. The CDR3 consists of 15 residues. The CDR3 DNA reads TGTGCCAGCAGTCCCCAACAGGGGGCGTGGGTCGAGCAGTACTTC. It yields the protein CASSPQQGAWVEQYF.

V gene TRBV4-1 combines with J gene TRBJ1-1; 8 bases are shared with TRBD1. The V gene's germline CDR1 is MGHRA and CDR2 YSYEKL. The length of the CDR3 is 16 residues. The junction had 11 bases not matched to a gene; V was cut back by 3 bases and J by 5 bases. The CDR3 region is CASSQKSNRGGTEAFF. The DNA for the CDR3 is TGCGCCAGCAGCCAGAAAAGTAACAGGGGGGGAACTGAAGCTTTCTTT.

The genes are TRBV11-2 and TRBJ2-4, with 8 bases identical to TRBD1. CDR1 is SGHAT and CDR2 is FQNNGV in the germline V gene. Germline trimming cut 5 bases from V and 9 bases from J; bases unmatched to any gene: 12. CDR3 length: 15 residues. The CDR3 protein is CASSPQSGGVVIQYF. CDR3 DNA: TGTGCCAGCAGCCCACAATCAGGGGGCGTAGTCATTCAGTACTTC. Variable domain in full (rest from reference TRBV11-2 and TRBJ2-4): EAGVAQSPRYKIIEKRQSVAFWCNPISGHATLYWYQQILGQGPKLLIQFQNNGVVDDSQLPKDRFSAERLKGVDSTLKIQPAKLEDSAVYLCASSPQSGGVVIQYFGAGTRLSVL.

The chain couples TRBV19 to TRBJ2-7; 11 positions agree with TRBD2. The V segment lost 6 bases and the J segment 4 bases; nucleotides outside the gene matches: 8. This CDR3 region has 15 residues. Germline CDR1 LNHDA, CDR2 SQIVND (reference sequence). The CDR3 coding sequence is TGTGCCAGTAGCCCTGGGGCTAGCGGGAGGTACGAGCAGTACTTC. Its translation is CASSPGASGRYEQYF.

The V gene is TRBV9, the J gene TRBJ2-3; a possible D gene is TRBD1 (5 bases). Between the trimmed V and J ends, which lost 6 bases and 0 bases, there was a span of 17 bases. The germline V gene encodes CDR1 SGDLS and CDR2 YYNGEE. This CDR3 is 16 amino acids long. This CDR3 reads CASTDPEAGSTDTQYF. CDR3 in DNA: TGTGCCAGCACCGACCCCGAGGCAGGGAGCACAGATACGCAGTATTTT.

Turning to this clone: Other DNA sequences within the sample encode an identical CDR3. The V call is TRBV6-5, the J call TRBJ2-7, with a possible D match to TRBD2 (6 bases). From germline, CDR1 is MNHEY and CDR2 SVGAGI. The CDR3 sequence is 14 residues long. Between the trimmed V and J ends, which lost 4 bases and 4 bases, there was a span of 14 bases. CDR3 region: CASSSGLGSYEQYF. The CDR3 DNA reads as TGTGCCAGCAGTTCGGGACTGGGGTCTTACGAGCAGTACTTC.

Comment on this clone: Compared with germline, one end of the junction differs, possibly owing to a read error. This chain joins TRBV5-6 and TRBJ2-5, with 8 bases aligning to TRBD2. CDR1 and CDR2 (germline): SGHDT, YYEEEE. This CDR3 comprises 12 residues. The CDR3 nucleotides read TGTGCCAGCAGCCCCGGACTAGCCTTATCCCACTTC. This codes for CASSPGLALSHF.

This clone has a handful of counts. The chain uses TRBV2 and TRBJ1-2, with 9 nucleotides matching TRBD1. The CDR3 sequence is 14 residues long. Germline CDR1 SNHLY, CDR2 FYNNEI. V was pared by 6 bases and J by 4 bases, with 6 bases of the junction left unmatched. CDR3 nucleotides: TGTGCCAGCAGGGGACAGGGCGACGGCTATGGCTACACCTTC. It translates to CASRGQGDGYGYTF.

The chain joins TRBV30 to TRBJ2-3, with 12 nucleotides matching TRBD2. Germline-derived CDR1 and CDR2 are GTSNPN and SVGIG (reference sequence). Trimming took 7 bases from V and 2 from J; bases not matched to a gene: 4. The CDR3 length is 14 residues. The CDR3 nucleotides are TGTGCCTTAGGACTAGCGGGGCCCACAGATACGCAGTATTTT. Protein sequence: CALGLAGPTDTQYF. The full variable domain, completed using reference TRBV30 and TRBJ2-3, is SQTIHQWPATLVQPVGSPLSLECTVEGTSNPNLYWYRQAAGRGLQLLFYSVGIGQISSEVPQNLSASRPQDRQFILSSKKLLLSDSGFYLCALGLAGPTDTQYFGPGTRLTVL.